A selection of T cell receptor beta chains follows, all from one sample in a study of T cell responses to AZD1222 COVID-19 vaccine. Produced via immunoSEQ multiplex PCR; TCRdb's table is partial and in-frame only. The table lists about 130,000 clones, over 90% of them singletons, with 0.9% to 0.95% in the top ten. This specimen consisted of peripheral blood, obtained on day 0 of AZD1222 vaccination. These receptors came from an adult in good health. Each CDR3 is given without its conserved first and last residue. The D gene is left open where the match is weak.

V | D | CDR3
TRBV5-1 | TRBD1 | ASSLPTGGRRTEAF
TRBV6-1 | . | ASSDPAPGAYGYT
TRBV9 | . | ASSLGSSGNTIY
TRBV9 | . | ASSVGPRETNEKLF
TRBV19 | . | ASSPRRGGYGYT
TRBV2 | . | ASNSGSYSEAF
TRBV9 | . | ASLSVSEQY
TRBV4-1 | TRBD1 | ASSPLETGDYEQY
TRBV9 | . | ASSVVTGLNTEAF
TRBV11-2 | TRBD1 | ASSSRQGDGYT
TRBV29-1 | TRBD2 | SVVVAGALTYEQY
TRBV7-9 | . | ASSLDGYNEKLF
TRBV12-5 | TRBD1 | ASGSWTGGGTGELF
TRBV5-6 | TRBD1 | ASSLRQGVAGYT
TRBV6-1 | . | ASSDALRRD
TRBV18 | . | ASSATGSAGNTIY
TRBV5-1 | . | ASSLALLTDTQY
TRBV6-5 | . | ASGAGYSYEQY
TRBV5-5 | . | ASSLGHRAYAGELF
TRBV27 | TRBD1 | ASSPDPDRRLFYGYT
TRBV10-3 | TRBD2 | AIRPGGANTGELF
TRBV7-8 | . | ASSLRGTGNQPQH
TRBV19 | TRBD1 | ASGQDFNQPQH
TRBV2 | . | ASRLDRTNEKLF